This TCR beta chain appears in the sequencing data of a study of T cell responses to AZD1222 COVID-19 vaccine. Some clones are missing from TCRdb's copy, which holds only in-frame ones; the method was immunoSEQ multiplex PCR. The sample lists approximately 50,000 clones; about 80% were seen once. Concerning this clone itself: No antigen is known for it.

Regarding the study as a whole: Only six or seven AZD1222 recipients tested seropositive at baseline. All repertoire sampling was performed exclusively after the peak T cell response. The study reported that nearly half of spike-specific TCRs target unmutated variant regions.

Per the germline V gene, CDR1 is MRHNA and CDR2 is SNTAGT. The CDR3 covers 16 residues. V lost 4 bases and J 0 bases, leaving 15 bases between the germline ends. Timing groups of about 4 and about 12 weeks for second doses were pooled. Sequencing was performed on peripheral blood, taken 28 days after the second AZD1222 dose. The sequence derives from an adult who received the AZD1222 COVID-19 vaccine. The chain has TRBV6-4 and TRBJ1-1; perhaps TRBD1 as D (6 bases). The CDR3 loop reads CASSVRGGGLNTEAFF. The DNA of the CDR3 is TGTGCCAGCAGTGTTAGAGGGGGTGGGTTGAACACTGAAGCTTTCTTT.